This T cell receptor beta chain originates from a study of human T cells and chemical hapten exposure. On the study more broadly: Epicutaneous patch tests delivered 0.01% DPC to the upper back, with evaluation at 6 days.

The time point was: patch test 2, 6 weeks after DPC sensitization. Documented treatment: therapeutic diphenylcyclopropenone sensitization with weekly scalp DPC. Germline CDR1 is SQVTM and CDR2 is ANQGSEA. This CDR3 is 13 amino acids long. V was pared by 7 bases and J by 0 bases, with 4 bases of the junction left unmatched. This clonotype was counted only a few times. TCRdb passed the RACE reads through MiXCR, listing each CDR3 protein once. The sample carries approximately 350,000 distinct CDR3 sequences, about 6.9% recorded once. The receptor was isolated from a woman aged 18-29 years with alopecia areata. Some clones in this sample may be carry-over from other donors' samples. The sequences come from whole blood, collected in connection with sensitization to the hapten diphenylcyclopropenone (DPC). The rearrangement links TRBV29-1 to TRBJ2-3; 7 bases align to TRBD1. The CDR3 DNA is TGCAGCGCGGGACAGCCTAGCACAGATACGCAGTATTTT. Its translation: CSAGQPSTDTQYF.